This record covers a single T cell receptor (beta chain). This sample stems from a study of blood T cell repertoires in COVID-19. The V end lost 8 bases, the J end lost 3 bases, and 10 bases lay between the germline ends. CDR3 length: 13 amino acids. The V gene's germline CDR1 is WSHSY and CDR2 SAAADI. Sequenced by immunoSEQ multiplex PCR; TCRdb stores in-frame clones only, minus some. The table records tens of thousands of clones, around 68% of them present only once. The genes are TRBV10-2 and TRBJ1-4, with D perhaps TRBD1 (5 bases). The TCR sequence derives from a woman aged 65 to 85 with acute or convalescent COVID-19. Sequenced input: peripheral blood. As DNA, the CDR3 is TGCGCCAGCCGGGGGTCTGCTAATGAAAAACTGTTTTTT. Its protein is CASRGSANEKLFF.